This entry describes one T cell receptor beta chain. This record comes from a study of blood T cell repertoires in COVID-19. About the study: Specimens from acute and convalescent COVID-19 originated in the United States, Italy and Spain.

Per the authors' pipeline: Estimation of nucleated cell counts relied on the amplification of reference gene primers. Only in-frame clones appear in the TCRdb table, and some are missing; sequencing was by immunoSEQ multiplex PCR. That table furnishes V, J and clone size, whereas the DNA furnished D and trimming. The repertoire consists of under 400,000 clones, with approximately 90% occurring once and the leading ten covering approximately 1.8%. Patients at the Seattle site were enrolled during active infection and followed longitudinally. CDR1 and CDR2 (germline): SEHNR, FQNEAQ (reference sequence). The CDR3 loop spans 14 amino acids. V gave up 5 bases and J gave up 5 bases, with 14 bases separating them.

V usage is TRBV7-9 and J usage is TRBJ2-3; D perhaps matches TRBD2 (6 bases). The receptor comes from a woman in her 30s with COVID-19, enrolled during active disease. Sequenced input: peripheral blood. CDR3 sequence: CASSRFSEGDTQYF. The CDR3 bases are TGTGCCAGCAGCCGTTTTTCGGAGGGAGATACGCAGTATTTT.